The T cell receptor (beta chain) described here comes from a study of T-cell memory formation after mild COVID-19. Across the study: The two donors had largely donor-specific TCR clusters. General observations from the study: Mostly located in CM and EM were contracting CD4+ clones, with contracting CD8+ clones located in EMRA. Proof of SARS-CoV-2 specificity was absent for the second-wave clones that crested on day 37.

TCRdb analysed the 5' RACE reads with MiXCR anew, one entry per CDR3 protein. The data show about 390,000 distinct CDR3 sequences, about a sixth seen once. This CDR3 has 15 residues. The ends were cut back, 0 bases at V and 2 bases at J, with 8 bases in the middle. In germline, CDR1 is MNHEY, CDR2 SVGAGI. About this clonotype itself: The antigen is undetermined.

Sequencing was done on a sample of PBMCs or a T cell subset sorted from them (not recorded which). J is TRBJ1-3 and V is TRBV6-5; D gene ambiguous. The receptor comes from a man aged 18-30 years who had mild COVID-19 (a few samples of this study predate the infection). Cell type and time point are not known. The CDR3 DNA follows: TGTGCCAGCAGTTACTCGGCAGGCGCTGGAAACACCATATATTTT. Its protein product is CASSYSAGAGNTIYF.